This is a list of T cell receptor beta chains from one sample in a study of blood T cell repertoires in COVID-19. Clones were read by immunoSEQ multiplex PCR, and TCRdb kept only the in-frame ones, dropping some. The table shows about 240,000 clones, with roughly four fifths occurring only once. Material: PBMCs or T cells enriched from blood (not recorded which). The origin of the receptors is a woman between 40 and 55 years old who had been exposed to COVID-19. The conserved cysteine and the conserved F or W are not part of the CDR3 here. Each record gives: D gene, clone size, V gene, CDR3 protein. A D gene is named only where the DNA matches it firmly. The size field is filled for only some rows; it gives once, few, many or a size class.

d_call: .; clone_size: few; v_call: TRBV5-1; cdr3_aa: ASSSQVASTDTQY
d_call: .; clone_size: .; v_call: TRBV15; cdr3_aa: ATDGGVQGYSPLH
d_call: TRBD1; clone_size: .; v_call: TRBV11-3; cdr3_aa: ASSLNRGNFEF
d_call: .; clone_size: .; v_call: TRBV29-1; cdr3_aa: SVFRHPDTEAF
d_call: TRBD1; clone_size: .; v_call: TRBV11-2; cdr3_aa: ASSSPWTGGYEAF
d_call: TRBD1; clone_size: .; v_call: TRBV9; cdr3_aa: ASSVAGQGSEKLF
d_call: TRBD2; clone_size: .; v_call: TRBV9; cdr3_aa: ASSVGLAGENTGELF
d_call: TRBD1; clone_size: .; v_call: TRBV4-3; cdr3_aa: ASSQLLGQTYEQY
d_call: TRBD2; clone_size: .; v_call: TRBV5-4; cdr3_aa: ASSLAERGTTDTQY
d_call: .; clone_size: .; v_call: TRBV11-2; cdr3_aa: ASSLGLRESGTGELF
d_call: TRBD1; clone_size: .; v_call: TRBV2; cdr3_aa: ASSPDRPTRSPLH
d_call: TRBD2; clone_size: once; v_call: TRBV9; cdr3_aa: ASSPRTSGGTGELF
d_call: TRBD1; clone_size: .; v_call: TRBV28; cdr3_aa: ASRDRTLINSPLH
d_call: .; clone_size: .; v_call: TRBV9; cdr3_aa: ASSVAMGGGDTQY
d_call: TRBD2; clone_size: .; v_call: TRBV3-1/TRBV3-2; cdr3_aa: ASSRGEGETQY
d_call: TRBD1; clone_size: .; v_call: TRBV4-3; cdr3_aa: ASSQAGTAVGALH
d_call: TRBD1; clone_size: .; v_call: TRBV18; cdr3_aa: ASSPTGGSYNEQF
d_call: .; clone_size: .; v_call: TRBV15; cdr3_aa: ATSRDKAGGGLGYT
d_call: TRBD2; clone_size: .; v_call: TRBV2; cdr3_aa: ASNSGGAADTQY
d_call: TRBD1; clone_size: few; v_call: TRBV18; cdr3_aa: ASSRDTGVSNQPQH
d_call: TRBD2; clone_size: .; v_call: TRBV29-1; cdr3_aa: SKGASGGAPTDYEQF
d_call: TRBD1; clone_size: .; v_call: TRBV7-9; cdr3_aa: ASRPTGALLWNTEAF
d_call: TRBD2; clone_size: few; v_call: TRBV19; cdr3_aa: ASRLAGTDTQY
d_call: .; clone_size: .; v_call: TRBV7-2; cdr3_aa: ASSRWGAGELF
d_call: TRBD1; clone_size: .; v_call: TRBV28; cdr3_aa: ASSLPGQLNQPQH
d_call: .; clone_size: .; v_call: TRBV2; cdr3_aa: ASSDSSTGELF
d_call: .; clone_size: .; v_call: TRBV10-3; cdr3_aa: AISDRGGVGNTIY
d_call: TRBD1; clone_size: .; v_call: TRBV2; cdr3_aa: ASTTGQGSPLH
d_call: .; clone_size: .; v_call: TRBV7-3; cdr3_aa: ASSSIKGNEQF